This T cell receptor (beta chain) stems from a study of CD8 T cells in ankylosing spondylitis. The table lists this clonotype with a few counts. Its antigen remains unidentified. TCRdb used MiXCR to reprocess the 5' RACE reads, holding one entry per CDR3 protein. The sample lists about 800,000 distinct CDR3 sequences, approximately 12% occurring once. Study-level results: Characteristic, it appeared, of ankylosing spondylitis blood was a TCR beta motif of eight highly homologous variants.

V shed 5 bases, J shed 7 bases, and the junction held 12 bases outside the gene matches. This CDR3 has 16 residues. Germline V lookup: CDR1 SGHTA, CDR2 FQGNSA. The chain recombines TRBV7-2 with TRBJ2-2, with TRBD2 matching over 8 bases. The sequence came from a male donor with ankylosing spondylitis. Sequenced material: blood, either unsorted or a sorted T cell fraction (not recorded which). The CDR3, as DNA: TGTGCCAGCAGCCTGACTAGCGTTAGATCGTACGGGGAGCTGTTTTTT. This translates into CASSLTSVRSYGELFF. Looking up the rest from reference TRBV7-2 and TRBJ2-2 gives the full variable domain: GAGVSQSPSNKVTEKGKDVELRCDPISGHTALYWYRQSLGQGLEFLIYFQGNSAPDKSGLPSDRFSAERTGGSVSTLTIQRTQQEDSAVYLCASSLTSVRSYGELFFGEGSRLTVL.